This paragraph covers one T cell receptor (beta chain) sequence. Its antigen is as yet unknown. The junction differs from germline at one of its ends, possibly a read error. The template was genomic DNA from peripheral blood, not RNA. TRB rearrangements spanning V, D and J were amplified using mixed TRB-A/B primers. Each CDR3 protein is one row after TCRdb ran MiXCR on the multiplex PCR reads. This sample has fewer than 11,000 distinct CDR3 sequences, with about 25% found just once. This entry is derived from a study of T cell repertoires in aging, cancer and after chemotherapy. At the level of the study: Clear clonal overlap appeared across healthy donor samples taken over several months to years.

General study findings and limits: In cancer patients, declining TCR diversity with age involved lost richness and lost evenness. Compared with age-matched healthy donors, untreated hematological or solid cancer patients showed higher blood TCR clonality.

The CDR3 length is 16 residues. Per the germline V gene, CDR1 is SGHKS and CDR2 is YYEKEE (reference sequence). The specimen was blood. This TCR came from a human donor in good health. The chain is built from TRBV5-5 and TRBJ2-3; 9 nucleotides match TRBD1. CDR3 loop: CASSSGTGSITDAQYF. DNA of the CDR3: TGTGCCAGCAGCTCAGGGACAGGGTCGATCACAGATGCGCAGTATTTT. Together with reference TRBV5-5 and TRBJ2-3, the CDR3 gives the full variable domain: DAGVTQSPTHLIKTRGQQVTLRCSPISGHKSVSWYQQVLGQGPQFIFQYYEKEERGRGNFPDRFSARQFPNYSSELNVNALLLGDSALYLCASSSGTGSITDAQYFGPGTRLTVL.